These 14 T cell receptor beta chains were sequenced from one sample in a study of CXCR3-negative and CXCR3-positive naive CD8 T cells. Findings and caveats of the study: CXCR3-positive naive cells had TRB CDR3s that were more hydrophobic than CXCR3-negative naive cells had.

The study made its TRB cDNA libraries by 5' RACE, adding UMI labels. TCRdb re-called the 5' RACE reads; every CDR3 protein appears as one record, without DNA. The sample yields some 130,000 distinct CDR3 sequences, of which the top ten take up around 0.62%. These TCRs' antigens remain unknown. Sequencing was carried out using naive CXCR3+ CD8+ T cells from blood. Subset indicated: CD45RO-CCR7+CD27+CD95- naive CD8+ T cells expressing CXCR3 (TNR3+). The receptors come from a human donor in good health. Some clones in this sample may be carry-over from other donors' samples.

The CDR3 loop reads CATSHPGGAEGTEAFF. The chain links TRBV24-1 to TRBJ1-1; TCRdb calls TRBD1, which cannot be checked without DNA. Germline CDR1 KGHDR, CDR2 SFDVKD. This CDR3 is built from 16 residues.

The V and J genes are TRBV6-2 or TRBV6-3 and TRBJ2-7. Looked up from germline, CDR1 is MNHEY and CDR2 is SVGEGT. The CDR3 covers 14 residues. This CDR3 reads CASSSQIVPYEQYF.

The J gene is TRBJ2-7, the V gene TRBV7-9. The CDR3 spans 13 residues. Germline loops: CDR1 SEHNR, CDR2 FQNEAQ (reference sequence). The CDR3: CASSLAGAYEQYF.

V is TRBV7-6 and J is TRBJ2-2; TCRdb gives TRBD2 as the D gene, but with no DNA this cannot be confirmed. The germline V gene has CDR1 SGHVS and CDR2 FNYEAQ. The CDR3 length is 15 residues. This CDR3 reads CASSSPGPSTGELFF. Using reference TRBV7-6 and TRBJ2-2 for the parts outside the CDR3, the full variable domain is GAGVSQSPRYKVTKRGQDVALRCDPISGHVSLYWYRQALGQGPEFLTYFNYEAQQDKSGLPNDRFSAERPEGSISTLTIQRTEQRDSAMYRCASSSPGPSTGELFFGEGSRLTVL.

This chain uses TRBV19 with TRBJ1-5; TCRdb indicates TRBD1, and absent DNA this call remains unverified. From germline, CDR1 is LNHDA and CDR2 SQIVND (reference sequence). This CDR3 contains 14 residues. CDR3 sequence: CAIGTGGLNQPQHF.

This sequence joins TRBV28 and TRBJ1-2; TCRdb outputs TRBD1, but without DNA this stays unchecked. The CDR3 extends over 17 amino acids. Germline lookup yields CDR1 MDHEN and CDR2 SYDVKM. CDR3 loop: CASTNPGGLRVDGGYTF.

The V gene is TRBV28, the J gene TRBJ1-2. The CDR3 sequence is 16 residues long. CDR1 and CDR2 from the germline V gene are MDHEN and SYDVKM. The CDR3 sequence: CASSLWDGTSNYGYTF.

V and J are TRBV12-3 or TRBV12-4 and TRBJ1-5. There are 12 residues in the CDR3. The CDR3 protein is CASSLAAQPQHF.

CDR3 region: CASRAGTAGYEQYF. V gene TRBV2 combines with J gene TRBJ2-7; TCRdb gives TRBD2 as the D gene, but with no DNA this cannot be confirmed. Germline CDR1 and CDR2: SNHLY and FYNNEI. The CDR3 consists of 14 residues.

The chain combines TRBV13 with TRBJ2-7; as DNA is missing, the TRBD1 call by TCRdb cannot be tested. Per germline, CDR1 PRHDT and CDR2 FYEKMQ (reference sequence). CDR3 length: 15 residues. CDR3 protein: CASSLAGQGADEQYF.

This sequence joins TRBV5-6 and TRBJ1-1; TCRdb indicates TRBD1, and absent DNA this call remains unverified. Per germline, CDR1 SGHDT and CDR2 YYEEEE. The CDR3 totals 18 residues. CDR3: CASSWKTGGTRGTTEAFF.

This chain connects TRBV20-1 to TRBJ2-7. The germline CDR1 and CDR2 sequences are DFQATT and SNEGSKA (reference sequence). The length of the CDR3 is 13 residues. The CDR3 reads CSATDSSSYEQYF.

This chain joins TRBV29-1 and TRBJ2-1; the TRBD1 assignment by TCRdb is unverifiable without DNA. This CDR3 comprises 11 residues. Germline V gene lookup returns CDR1 SQVTM and CDR2 ANQGSEA. This CDR3 is CSVRQGNEQFF.

The chain carries TRBV5-1 and TRBJ2-7; the TRBD2 assignment by TCRdb is unverifiable without DNA. The CDR3 extends over 14 amino acids. From germline, CDR1 is SGHRS and CDR2 YFSETQ. CDR3 protein: CASSGIAPTYEQYF.